This entry is about one T cell receptor (beta chain). The germline V gene encodes CDR1 MNHEY and CDR2 SVGAGI. CDR3 length: 15 residues. With V trimmed by 2 bases and J by 5 bases, 5 bases remained unmatched. The entry originates in a study of technical replicates of blood from several donors. Generated by immunoSEQ multiplex PCR, the TCRdb table keeps only in-frame clones and is missing some. Here the sample spans 91,000 or so clones, roughly 96% being singletons. The TCR originated in a human donor in good health. The rearrangement uses TRBV6-5 and TRBJ2-2; 7 nucleotides line up with TRBD1. Source material: T cells isolated from PBMCs. This CDR3 reads CASSYLGQATGELFF. Written as DNA, the CDR3 is TGTGCCAGCAGTTACCTAGGACAGGCTACCGGGGAGCTGTTTTTT.